This is a list of T cell receptor beta chains from one sample in a study of T-cell memory formation after mild COVID-19. MiXCR, applied by TCRdb to the 5' RACE reads, yields one record per CDR3 protein. Of about half a million distinct CDR3 sequences listed, about 18% are singletons. The specimen sequenced was PBMCs or a T cell subset sorted from them (not recorded which). The receptor set was obtained from an adult woman who had mild COVID-19 (a few samples of this study predate the infection). Cell type and time point are not known. Both conserved end residues are part of each CDR3. The D gene is left open where the match is weak. Clone sizes are given selectively: once, few, many, or a class where the clone is expanded.

v_call	clone_size	d_call	cdr3_length	j_call	cdr3_aa	cdr3_nt
TRBV5-1	NA	NA	16	TRBJ1-1	CASSLAEQGLNTEAFF	TGCGCCAGCAGCTTGGCCGAACAGGGACTCAACACTGAAGCTTTCTTT
TRBV12-3/TRBV12-4	NA	TRBD2	17	TRBJ2-1	CASSLTGTSGRAHEQFF	TGTGCCAGCAGTCTAACCGGGACTAGCGGGAGAGCCCATGAGCAGTTCTTC
TRBV20-1	few	TRBD2	15	TRBJ2-5	CSAWTSGRAGETQYF	TGCAGTGCTTGGACTAGCGGGAGGGCCGGGGAGACCCAGTACTTC
TRBV18	few	TRBD1	13	TRBJ1-1	CASSTTGSTEAFF	TGTGCCAGCTCGACGACAGGGAGCACTGAAGCTTTCTTT
TRBV19	NA	NA	13	TRBJ1-2	CASSILTDYGYTF	TGTGCCAGTAGTATCTTGACAGACTATGGCTACACCTTC
TRBV6-2/TRBV6-3	few	NA	16	TRBJ2-7	CASSSSQGAGSYEQYF	NA
TRBV7-9	NA	TRBD1	14	TRBJ1-4	CASTPGQGIEKLFF	TGTGCCAGCACACCGGGACAGGGAATTGAAAAACTGTTTTTT
TRBV12-3/TRBV12-4	NA	NA	17	TRBJ1-5	CASSPRWAGDSNQPQHF	TGTGCCAGCAGTCCTCGCTGGGCAGGAGATAGCAATCAGCCCCAGCATTTT
TRBV3-1	NA	NA	14	TRBJ1-1	CASSQVYMNTEAFF	TGTGCCAGCAGCCAAGTATACATGAACACTGAAGCTTTCTTT
TRBV25-1	few	NA	11	TRBJ2-7	CASSVGTKQYF	TGTGCCAGCAGTGTCGGGACGAAGCAGTACTTC
TRBV5-1	NA	TRBD1	15	TRBJ1-4	CASSREGQGGEKLFF	TGCGCCAGCAGCCGCGAGGGACAGGGTGGTGAAAAACTGTTTTTT
TRBV12-3/TRBV12-4	NA	NA	14	TRBJ1-2	CASSWTQASYGYTF	TGTGCCAGCAGTTGGACTCAGGCGTCCTATGGCTACACCTTC
TRBV6-2/TRBV6-3	NA	NA	13	TRBJ2-7	CASSYQSSYEQYF	TGTGCCAGCAGTTACCAAAGCTCCTACGAGCAGTACTTC
TRBV7-8	few	TRBD2	20	TRBJ2-7	CASSLRRFIAGGSSSYEQYF	TGTGCCAGCAGCTTAAGAAGGTTTATAGCGGGGGGCAGTAGCTCCTACGAGCAGTACTTC
TRBV25-1	few	NA	15	TRBJ2-3	CASSEYLDSTDTQYF	TGTGCCAGCAGTGAATATTTAGACAGCACAGATACGCAGTATTTT
TRBV5-1	NA	NA	15	TRBJ2-1	CASSPGYRGGNEQFF	TGCGCCAGCAGCCCCGGTTACAGGGGAGGCAATGAGCAGTTCTTC
TRBV27	few	TRBD2	16	TRBJ2-7	CASSSSTSGISHEQYF	TGTGCCAGCTCTTCGTCGACTAGCGGGATTTCCCACGAGCAGTACTTC